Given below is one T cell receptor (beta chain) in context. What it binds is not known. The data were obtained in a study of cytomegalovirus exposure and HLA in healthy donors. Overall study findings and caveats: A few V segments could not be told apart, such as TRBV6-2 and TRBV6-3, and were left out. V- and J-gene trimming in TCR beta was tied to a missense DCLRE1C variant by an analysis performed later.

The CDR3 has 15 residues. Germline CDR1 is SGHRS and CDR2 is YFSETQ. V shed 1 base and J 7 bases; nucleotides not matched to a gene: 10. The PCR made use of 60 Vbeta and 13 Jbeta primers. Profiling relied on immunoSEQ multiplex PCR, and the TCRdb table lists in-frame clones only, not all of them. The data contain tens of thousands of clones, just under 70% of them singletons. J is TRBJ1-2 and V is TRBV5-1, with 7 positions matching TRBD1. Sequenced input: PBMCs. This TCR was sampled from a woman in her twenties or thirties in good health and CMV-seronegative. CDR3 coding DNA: TGCGCCAGCAGCTTGTCCGTCGGCCAGGGGGGTGGCTACACCTTC. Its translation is CASSLSVGQGGGYTF.